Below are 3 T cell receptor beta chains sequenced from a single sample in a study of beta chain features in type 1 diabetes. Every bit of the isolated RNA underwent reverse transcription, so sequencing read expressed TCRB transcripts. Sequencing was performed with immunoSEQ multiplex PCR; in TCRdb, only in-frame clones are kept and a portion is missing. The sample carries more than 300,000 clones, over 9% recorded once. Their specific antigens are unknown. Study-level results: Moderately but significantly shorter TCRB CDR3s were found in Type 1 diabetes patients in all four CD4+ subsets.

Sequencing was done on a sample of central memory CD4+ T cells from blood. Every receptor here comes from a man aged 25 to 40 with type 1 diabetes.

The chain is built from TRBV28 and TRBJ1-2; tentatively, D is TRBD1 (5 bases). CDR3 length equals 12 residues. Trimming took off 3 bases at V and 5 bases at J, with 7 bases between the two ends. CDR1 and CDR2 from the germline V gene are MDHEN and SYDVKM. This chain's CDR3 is CASSLTEYGYTF. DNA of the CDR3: TGTGCCAGCAGTTTGACAGAGTATGGCTACACCTTC.

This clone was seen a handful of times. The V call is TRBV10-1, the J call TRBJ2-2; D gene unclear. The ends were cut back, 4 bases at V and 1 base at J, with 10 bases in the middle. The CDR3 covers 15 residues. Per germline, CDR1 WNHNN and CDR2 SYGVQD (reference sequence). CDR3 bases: TGCGCCAGCAGTGGTAGGGAACGGAACACCGGGGAGCTGTTTTTT. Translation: CASSGRERNTGELFF.

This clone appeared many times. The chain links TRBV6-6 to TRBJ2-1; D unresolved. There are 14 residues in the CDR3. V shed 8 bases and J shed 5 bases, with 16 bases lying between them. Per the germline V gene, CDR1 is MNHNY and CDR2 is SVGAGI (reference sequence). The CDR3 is CASVTGPHDNEQFF. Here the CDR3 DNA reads TGTGCCAGCGTCACCGGGCCGCACGACAATGAGCAGTTCTTC.